This entry features one T cell receptor beta chain sequence. The antigen remains unidentified. The donors formed part of the 120-subject validation cohort, distinct from the roughly 700-subject first cohort. Profiled with immunoSEQ multiplex PCR; TCRdb holds only in-frame clones, not every one. This repertoire shows approximately 150,000 clones, about 86% found once; its top ten account for approximately 1.4%. CDR1 and CDR2 (germline): SGHAT, FQNNGV. V was clipped by 6 bases and J by 5 bases; unmatched bases: 15. The CDR3 sequence is 17 residues long. This sample was included in a study of cytomegalovirus exposure and HLA in healthy donors. Regarding the study as a whole: In the 120 or so validation repertoires, approximately 93% of cluster scores exceeded 0, per a later analysis. Whilst most TCR sequences proved rare, a subset of public TCRs occurred across many donors. The study flagged around 150 TCR beta chains as cytomegalovirus-associated.

The gene calls are TRBV11-2 and TRBJ2-2, with 7 nucleotides matching TRBD2. The sequenced material came from PBMCs. This clonotype originated in a woman aged 30 to 39 in good health and CMV-seronegative. This CDR3 is CASSSLVLRGWTGELFF. CDR3 nucleotide sequence: TGTGCCAGCAGTTCTTTAGTTTTGCGGGGGTGGACCGGGGAGCTGTTTTTT.